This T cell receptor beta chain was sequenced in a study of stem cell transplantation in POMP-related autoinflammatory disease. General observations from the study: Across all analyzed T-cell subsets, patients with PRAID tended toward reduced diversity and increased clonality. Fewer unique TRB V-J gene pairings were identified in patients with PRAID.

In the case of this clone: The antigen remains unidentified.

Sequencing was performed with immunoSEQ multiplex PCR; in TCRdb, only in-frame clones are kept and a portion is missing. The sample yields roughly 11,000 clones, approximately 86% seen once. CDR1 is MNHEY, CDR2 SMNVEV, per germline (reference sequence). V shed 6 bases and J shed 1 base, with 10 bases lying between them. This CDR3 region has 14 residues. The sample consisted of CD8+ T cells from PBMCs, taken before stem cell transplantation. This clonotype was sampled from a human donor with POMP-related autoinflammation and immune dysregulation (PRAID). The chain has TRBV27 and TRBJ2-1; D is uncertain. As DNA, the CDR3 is TGTGCCAGCAGCCCGGGTCTATCCTACAATGAGCAGTTCTTC. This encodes CASSPGLSYNEQFF.